The 10 T cell receptor beta chains below come from one sample, sequenced in a study of blood T cells in healthy people across ages. A J-beta primer mix and a sample-barcoded 5' primer were used in a second PCR of roughly 7 to 12 cycles. TCRdb re-derived calls from the 5' RACE reads in MiXCR, one entry per CDR3 protein. The repertoire holds about 640,000 distinct CDR3 sequences, with about 30% as singletons. Sequencing used blood. These receptors were taken from a woman aged 80 or over in good health.

The V and J genes are TRBV6-2 or TRBV6-3 and TRBJ1-2, with D unclear. V was cut by 8 bases and J by 4 bases, with 14 bases left in between. The CDR3 contains 13 residues. The germline gives CDR1 MNHEY, CDR2 SVGEGT. CDR3 region: CASCDGLCYGYTF. The CDR3 nucleotides read TGTGCCAGCTGCGACGGACTTTGCTATGGCTACACCTTC.

This clonotype has more than one count but fewer than ten. V usage is TRBV28 and J usage is TRBJ1-2; no clear D gene. The CDR3 extends over 12 amino acids. Germline V gene sequence: CDR1 MDHEN, CDR2 SYDVKM. V lost 5 bases to trimming and J lost 7 bases, with 11 bases between them. The CDR3 sequence is CASSPWVGGYTF. The CDR3, as DNA: TGTGCCAGCAGTCCTTGGGTGGGTGGCTACACCTTC.

This clonotype was observed many times. This chain links TRBV6-2 or TRBV6-3 with TRBJ2-3; 8 bases fit TRBD1. The V segment lost 5 bases and the J segment 1 base; nucleotides outside the gene matches: 8. The CDR3 sequence is 16 residues long. Germline CDR1 reads MNHEY; CDR2 reads SVGEGT. The CDR3 DNA sequence: TGTGCCAGCAGTACTCTGACAGGGGCTGGCACAGATACGCAGTATTTT. This translates into CASSTLTGAGTDTQYF.

This chain connects TRBV5-1 to TRBJ2-3, with 8 bases that match TRBD2. Germline assignment: CDR1 SGHRS and CDR2 YFSETQ. There are 15 residues in the CDR3. With V trimmed by 1 base and J by 10 bases, 11 bases remained unmatched. The CDR3 DNA reads as TGCGCCAGCAGCTTGTACGGGGGGGCCCAACATGCGCAGTATTTT. Translation: CASSLYGGAQHAQYF. Using reference TRBV5-1 and TRBJ2-3 for the parts outside the CDR3, the full variable domain is KAGVTQTPRYLIKTRGQQVTLSCSPISGHRSVSWYQQTPGQGLQFLFEYFSETQRNKGNFPGRFSGRQFSNSRSEMNVSTLELGDSALYLCASSLYGGAQHAQYFGPGTRLTVL.

This clonotype has more than one count but fewer than ten. This may come from a read error, since a much larger clone is one base off. V and J are TRBV5-5 and TRBJ1-2; 7 nucleotides agree with TRBD1. The germline gives CDR1 SGHKS, CDR2 YYEKEE (reference sequence). The CDR3 length is 14 residues. The CDR3 protein is CVSSPTGTNYGYTF. In nucleotides, the CDR3 is TGTGTCAGCAGCCCGACAGGGACTAACTATGGCTACACCTTC.

This clonotype was counted between two and nine times. The V gene is TRBV6-1, the J gene TRBJ2-5; TRBD1 matches at 7 bases. The CDR3 consists of 14 residues. Germline V CDR1 and CDR2: MNHNS, SASEGT. J was trimmed by 3 bases and V by 6 bases; bases with no gene match: 7. The CDR3 loop reads CASRETGSKETQYF. The CDR3 region has the DNA TGTGCCAGCAGGGAGACAGGGTCCAAAGAGACCCAGTACTTC.

The rearrangement uses TRBV24-1 and TRBJ2-1; TRBD2 matches at 7 bases. The CDR3 length is 14 residues. J lost 3 bases, V lost 6 bases, and 4 bases had no gene match. Germline CDR1 and CDR2: KGHDR and SFDVKD. The CDR3 region is CATSLGGSYNEQFF. The CDR3, as DNA: TGTGCCACCAGTTTGGGAGGGAGCTACAATGAGCAGTTCTTC.

This clonotype was recorded at least ten times. This sequence joins TRBV24-1 and TRBJ2-3; D might be TRBD1 (6 bases). Trimming stripped 6 bases from V and 7 bases from J, with 13 bases between. The germline gives CDR1 KGHDR, CDR2 SFDVKD. This CDR3 contains 13 residues. The CDR3 loop reads CATSSDGGYTQYF. The CDR3 nucleotides are TGTGCCACCAGTAGTGATGGGGGCTATACGCAGTATTTT.

The chain couples TRBV4-1 to TRBJ2-7; D not certain. The CDR3 has 14 residues. V was clipped by 6 bases and J by 2 bases, with 14 bases between them. Per germline, CDR1 MGHRA and CDR2 YSYEKL. The CDR3 nucleotides are TGCGCCAGCAGTCCCGGGCTAGGAGCCTACGAGCAGTACTTC. Its protein product is CASSPGLGAYEQYF.

The chain recombines TRBV3-1 with TRBJ1-3; the D gene is possibly TRBD1 (6 bases). Germline CDR1 LGHDT, CDR2 YNNKEL (reference sequence). V was pared by 4 bases and J by 2 bases, with 15 bases between. CDR3 length equals 16 residues. The CDR3 bases are TGTGCCAGCAGCCGCCAGCGGGGGCCCACTGGAAACACCATATATTTT. Its translation is CASSRQRGPTGNTIYF.